The next 15 T cell receptor beta chains were all read from a single sample in a study of human T cells and chemical hapten exposure. As to time point: patch test 2, 6 weeks after DPC sensitization. Treatment here: therapeutic diphenylcyclopropenone sensitization with weekly scalp DPC. TCRdb re-called the RACE reads with MiXCR, one entry per CDR3 protein. The table has tens of thousands of distinct CDR3 sequences, 10% seen once. The sample in question was whole blood, obtained in connection with sensitization to the hapten diphenylcyclopropenone (DPC). These receptors were collected from a woman in her twenties or thirties with alopecia areata. Some clones in this sample may be carry-over from other donors' samples.

This clonotype has ten or more counts. The chain couples TRBV9 to TRBJ1-3; 7 nucleotides agree with TRBD1. Per the germline V gene, CDR1 is SGDLS and CDR2 is YYNGEE. The CDR3 runs to 20 residues. The J segment lost 2 bases and the V segment lost 4 bases, leaving 21 bases of the junction unmatched. The chain's CDR3 is CASSPGDSRNLTGTGNTIYF. As DNA, the CDR3 is TGTGCCAGCAGCCCCGGGGACAGCCGAAACCTAACGGGCACTGGAAACACCATATATTTT.

This clonotype was counted ten times or more. The V gene is TRBV6-4, the J gene TRBJ1-5; D unclear. Germline assignment: CDR1 MRHNA and CDR2 SNTAGT. V lost 5 bases to trimming and J lost 2 bases, with 7 bases between them. This CDR3 region has 13 residues. In nucleotides, the CDR3 is TGTGCCAGCAGTCCCCGGGGCAATCAGCCCCAGCATTTT. This gives the protein CASSPRGNQPQHF.

V is TRBV10-3 and J is TRBJ2-1; D unclear. The V and J ends lost 10 bases and 7 bases respectively, with 17 bases between them. Germline V gene lookup returns CDR1 ENHRY and CDR2 SYGVKD. The CDR3 is 13 amino acids. The CDR3 loop reads CATGARVWNEQFF. CDR3 in DNA: TGTGCCACCGGAGCGAGAGTATGGAATGAGCAGTTCTTC.

This clonotype was recorded many times. The DNA for the CDR3 is TGTGCCAGCAGCTCACGGGACAGAAGCAATTCACCCCTCCACTTT. This gives the protein CASSSRDRSNSPLHF. V and J are TRBV7-9 and TRBJ1-6, with TRBD1 matching 7 bases. CDR3 length: 15 residues. V lost 4 bases and J lost 7; bases outside the gene matches: 7. Germline V CDR1 and CDR2: SEHNR, FQNEAQ (reference sequence). Looking up the rest from reference TRBV7-9 and TRBJ1-6 gives the full variable domain: DTGVSQNPRHKITKRGQNVTFRCDPISEHNRLYWYRQTLGQGPEFLTYFQNEAQLEKSRLLSDRFSAERPKGSFSTLEIQRTEQGDSAMYLCASSSRDRSNSPLHFGNGTRLTVT.

The chain recombines TRBV27 with TRBJ1-5, with 12 positions matching TRBD1. The CDR3 length is 18 residues. Trimming at V came to 5 bases and at J to 4 bases, leaving 12 bases not matched to a gene. Germline V CDR1 and CDR2: MNHEY, SMNVEV (reference sequence). The CDR3 DNA reads as TGTGCCAGCAGTACGGGACAGGGGGCGAGTCGCGGGAATCAGCCCCAGCATTTT. Translating it yields CASSTGQGASRGNQPQHF.

This clonotype was counted at least ten times. The chain employs TRBV7-9 and TRBJ1-5; TRBD1 matches 8 bases. The CDR3 extends over 18 amino acids. The germline V gene has CDR1 SEHNR and CDR2 FQNEAQ (reference sequence). V gave up 3 bases and J gave up 4 bases; unmatched junction bases: 14. The CDR3 DNA follows: TGTGCCAGCAGCTTGGGCGGCGCCAGGGGGCATCGTAATCAGCCCCAGCATTTT. Its translation: CASSLGGARGHRNQPQHF.

This sequence joins TRBV7-9 and TRBJ1-4; TRBD1 is a possible D gene (6 bases). The germline CDR1 and CDR2 sequences are SEHNR and FQNEAQ (reference sequence). V shed 4 bases and J shed 4 bases, with 10 bases lying between them. The CDR3 runs to 14 residues. In DNA form, the CDR3 reads TGTGCCAGCAGCTGGACAGCCAGTAATGAAAAACTGTTTTTT. Translation: CASSWTASNEKLFF.

This clonotype appeared many times. CDR3 nucleotides: TGTGCCAGCAGCGCCCGACAGGGAACTTTTGGAAACACCATATATTTT. Amino acid sequence: CASSARQGTFGNTIYF. J is TRBJ1-3 and V is TRBV7-6; 7 bases match TRBD1. Germline-derived CDR1 and CDR2 are SGHVS and FNYEAQ. The CDR3 spans 16 residues. Unmatched junction bases numbered 10, after V lost 5 bases and J lost 3 bases.

The chain employs TRBV9 and TRBJ2-1; possible D gene TRBD2, 5 bases. The V end lost 0 bases, the J end lost 2 bases, and 9 bases lay between the germline ends. The V gene's germline CDR1 is SGDLS and CDR2 YYNGEE. The CDR3 loop spans 15 amino acids. The CDR3 DNA reads TGTGCCAGCAGCGTAGCGGGAATAACCTACAATGAGCAGTTCTTC. Protein: CASSVAGITYNEQFF.

For the CDR3, the DNA is TGCAGTGCTAGGTCTCGTAGACAGGGGGCGTCCTACGAGCAGTACTTC. Its protein product is CSARSRRQGASYEQYF. This rearrangement joins TRBV20-1 to TRBJ2-7, with 10 nucleotides matching TRBD1. This CDR3 has 16 residues. V lost 3 bases to trimming and J lost 1 base; unmatched junction nucleotides: 9. From germline, CDR1 is DFQATT and CDR2 SNEGSKA (reference sequence).

This clonotype has a count of ten or more. This chain connects TRBV29-1 to TRBJ1-3; tentatively, D is TRBD1 (5 bases). CDR1 and CDR2 (germline): SQVTM, ANQGSEA. This CDR3 contains 10 residues. CDR3 sequence reads: CRGAGNTIYF. CDR3 sequence (DNA): TGCAGAGGGGCTGGAAACACCATATATTTT.

This rearrangement joins TRBV20-1 to TRBJ1-5, with D tentatively TRBD1 (6 bases). The V gene lost 2 bases and the J gene lost 0 bases, with 8 bases spanning the gap. The germline CDR1 and CDR2 sequences are DFQATT and SNEGSKA (reference sequence). The CDR3 consists of 14 residues. DNA for the CDR3: TGCAGTGCTAGAACAGGGTATAGCAATCAGCCCCAGCATTTT. Translation: CSARTGYSNQPQHF.

This clonotype was found a few times. The chain combines TRBV9 with TRBJ2-1, with no clear D. Germline assignment: CDR1 SGDLS and CDR2 YYNGEE. This CDR3 comprises 17 residues. Trimming shortened V by 0 bases and J by 0 bases, and 13 bases separated the two germline ends. Written as DNA, the CDR3 is TGTGCCAGCAGCGTAGAAGATACTCGCAGCTCCTACAATGAGCAGTTCTTC. Translation: CASSVEDTRSSYNEQFF.

In its sample, this clonotype was seen many times. The chain carries TRBV6-1 and TRBJ1-1; 7 nucleotides agree with TRBD1. The germline V gene has CDR1 MNHNS and CDR2 SASEGT. CDR3 length equals 12 residues. Trimming cost V 8 bases and J 3 bases; bases outside gene matches: 3. The CDR3 is CASRQGDTEAFF. In nucleotides, the CDR3 is TGTGCCAGCCGACAGGGAGACACTGAAGCTTTCTTT.

This clonotype was seen repeatedly, ten times or more. The chain uses TRBV7-2 and TRBJ2-7; the match to TRBD1 covers 7 bases. The CDR3 is 14 residues long. CDR1 and CDR2 from the germline V gene are SGHTA and FQGNSA. J lost 1 base, V lost 3 bases, and 3 bases had no gene match. The CDR3 is CASSFMTGSYEQYF. As DNA, the CDR3 is TGTGCCAGCAGCTTTATGACAGGGTCCTACGAGCAGTACTTC.